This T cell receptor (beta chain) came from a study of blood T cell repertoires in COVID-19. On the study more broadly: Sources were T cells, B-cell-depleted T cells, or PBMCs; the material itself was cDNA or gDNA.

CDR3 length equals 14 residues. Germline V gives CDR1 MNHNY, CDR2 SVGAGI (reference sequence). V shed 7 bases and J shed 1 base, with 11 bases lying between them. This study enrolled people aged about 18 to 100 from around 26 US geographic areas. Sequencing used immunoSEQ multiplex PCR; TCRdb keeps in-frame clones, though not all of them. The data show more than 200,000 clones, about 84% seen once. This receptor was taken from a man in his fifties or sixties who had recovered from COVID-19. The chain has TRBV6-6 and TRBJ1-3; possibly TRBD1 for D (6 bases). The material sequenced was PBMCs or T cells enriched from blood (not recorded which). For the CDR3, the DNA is TGTGCCAGCAAACAAACAGGGTCTGGAAACACCATATATTTT. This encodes CASKQTGSGNTIYF.